This T cell receptor (beta chain) was identified during a study of control samples from healthy donors and cancer patients (dated by TCRdb to about 2020). About this clone itself: Its antigen specificity is not known. Base qualities were left out, and no much larger clone turns up one base away.

Sequences SNHLY (CDR1) and FYNNEI (CDR2) are obtained from the germline V gene. Counted from cysteine to phenylalanine, this CDR3 has 13 amino acids. Left in the record is the CDR3 DNA by itself, 39 bases read in frame from the first base. V and J are truncated by 5 bases and 8 bases respectively, leaving an intervening sequence of 15 bases. The library was produced with the immunoSEQ multiplex PCR assay. Drawn from immuneACCESS, this table holds only the in-frame rearrangements with V and J called that TCRdb kept. Clones are partly lost; checked studies trace under half to an unresolved V gene and leave the rest unexplained. The sample table shows 100,000 to 150,000 clones, and around nine tenths are seen once. The top ten hold approximately 7.5% of the sample.

This TCR was sampled from a man over 45 with head and neck cancer. Recombination joined TRBV2 with TRBJ1-2, with the identity of the D gene unclear. The sequenced sample was PBMCs. DNA sequence: TGTGCCAGCAGTCCCGACTTCTATCGCGGCTACACCTTC. Protein translation: CASSPDFYRGYTF.